Following are 14 T cell receptor beta chains from one sample sequenced in a study of T cell clonality in common variable immunodeficiency. Study conclusions and caveats: Common variable immunodeficiency TCR beta sequences reportedly had fewer deletions and N-nucleotide insertions.

TCRdb's table, derived via immunoSEQ multiplex PCR, lists solely in-frame clones and lacks some. The record shows 15,000 to 20,000 clones for this sample, with no singletons present. No antigen has been assigned to these receptors. The sample was peripheral blood mononuclear cells. Receptor source: a human donor with common variable immunodeficiency.

This clone has a count of ten or more. The read ends 3 residues before the CDR3 terminus; that terminus is restored from the germline J gene. This chain joins TRBV7-2 and TRBJ1-1; D uncertain. Germline CDR1 and CDR2: SGHTA and FQGNSA. Trimming left V 5 bases short and J 1 base short, with 14 bases between. The CDR3 loop spans 15 amino acids. The CDR3 is CASSAFGQENTEAFF. Incomplete CDR3 DNA: TGTGCCAGCAGCGCCTTCGGTCAGGAGAACACTGAA.

Concerning this clone: The read terminates 3 residues ahead of where the CDR3 ends, so the germline J gene completes it. The genes are TRBV5-1 and TRBJ2-3; D is possibly TRBD2 (5 bases). Germline V gives CDR1 SGHRS, CDR2 YFSETQ. The length of the CDR3 is 15 residues. The V end lost 1 base, the J end lost 0 bases, and 9 bases lay between the germline ends. The CDR3 region is CASSLRAVSTDTQYF. The CDR3 DNA, read in part, is TGCGCCAGCAGCTTGCGAGCGGTTAGCACAGATACG.

This clone has just a few counts. Read coverage stops 3 residues before the CDR3 terminus; the germline J gene supplies the remainder. V usage is TRBV7-9 and J usage is TRBJ2-1; no clear D. The V end lost 2 bases, the J end lost 5 bases, and 10 bases lay between the germline ends. This CDR3 spans 14 amino acids. The V gene's germline CDR1 is SEHNR and CDR2 FQNEAQ (reference sequence). CDR3 amino acids: CASSLPARNNEQFF. CDR3 bases read: TGTGCCAGCAGCTTACCCGCGCGGAACAATGAG.

This clone was counted at least ten times. The CDR3 end falls 3 residues outside the read, so it is completed with the germline J gene. The chain carries TRBV6-2 or TRBV6-3 and TRBJ1-5, with a possible D match to TRBD1 (5 bases). Germline CDR1 and CDR2: MNHEY and SVGEGT. Trimming took 2 bases from V and 4 from J, leaving 6 bases between them. CDR3 size: 13 residues. Partial CDR3 DNA: TGTGCCAGCAGTTACGAGGGGAATCAGCCC. Translating gives CASSYEGNQP. The CDR3 reads in full as CASSYEGNQPQHF.

Details on this clone: The CDR3 extends 3 residues past the end of the read, so its final part is completed from the germline J gene. This sequence joins TRBV7-9 and TRBJ1-1; 7 nucleotides line up with TRBD1. Trimming removed 4 bases from V and 7 bases from J; junction bases left unmatched: 9. Germline loops: CDR1 SEHNR, CDR2 FQNEAQ (reference sequence). The CDR3 is 14 residues long. CDR3 region: CASSYTVQGNEAFF. The sequenced part of the CDR3 DNA is TGTGCCAGCAGCTATACAGTACAGGGGAATGAA.

This clone came up many times. The CDR3 end lies 3 residues beyond the end of the read and is filled in from the germline J gene. V usage is TRBV19 and J usage is TRBJ1-2; tentative D call: TRBD1 (6 bases). V was pared by 10 bases and J by 1 base, with 16 bases between. The germline V gene has CDR1 LNHDA and CDR2 SQIVND (reference sequence). The CDR3 is 14 residues long. The CDR3 protein is CATTPGHDNYGYTF. The DNA read from the CDR3 is TGTGCCACCACCCCGGGACACGATAACTATGGC.

In its sample, this clone was seen many times. The CDR3 is cut off 3 residues early in the read; its end comes from the germline J gene. The rearrangement links TRBV28 to TRBJ2-7, with 9 bases identical to TRBD1. After removal of 6 bases from V and 6 bases from J, the junction contained 9 bases not matched to a gene. This CDR3 region has 14 residues. CDR1 MDHEN and CDR2 SYDVKM come from the germline V gene. CDR3: CASSLRTGVAEQYF. CDR3 DNA, as far as it was read: TGTGCCAGCAGCCTCAGGACAGGGGTGGCCGAG.

Many counts were recorded for this clone. Read coverage stops 3 residues before the CDR3 terminus; the germline J gene supplies the remainder. The J gene is TRBJ2-7, the V gene TRBV4-2; 8 bases match TRBD2. J lost 0 bases, V lost 0 bases, and 4 bases had no gene match. CDR1 and CDR2 from the germline V gene are LGHNA and YNFKEQ. This CDR3 spans 16 amino acids. The CDR3 region is CASSQEPSGFSYEQYF. Incomplete CDR3 DNA: TGTGCCAGCAGCCAAGAACCTAGCGGGTTCTCCTACGAG.

This clone has a count of ten or more. The read stops 3 residues short of the end of the CDR3; the missing end is completed from the germline J gene. The chain is built from TRBV4-2 and TRBJ1-1, with a possible D match to TRBD1 (5 bases). The CDR3 runs 14 residues. CDR1 and CDR2 (germline): LGHNA, YNFKEQ. V lost 1 base to trimming and J lost 7 bases, with 13 bases between them. Incomplete CDR3 DNA: TGTGCCAGCAGCCAAGCCCAGGGTGGTGGTGAA. Its translation: CASSQAQGGGE. The whole CDR3 sequence is CASSQAQGGGEAFF.

This clone was picked up many times. CDR3 bases read: TGCGCCAGCAGCCAAGCGGGGAGCTCTGGGGCCAACGTC. Amino acids: CASSQAGSSGANV. From start to end, the CDR3 is CASSQAGSSGANVLTF. This chain uses TRBV4-1 with TRBJ2-6; maybe TRBD2 (5 bases). Coverage ceases 3 residues before the CDR3 finishes, and the germline J gene fills in the end. CDR3 length: 16 residues. V lost 1 base, J lost 0 bases, and 7 bases lay in between. Germline CDR1 MGHRA, CDR2 YSYEKL.

At least ten counts were recorded for this clone. The CDR3 is cut off 3 residues early in the read; its end comes from the germline J gene. The chain joins TRBV27 to TRBJ2-2, with 8 bases lining up with TRBD1. Germline CDR1 and CDR2: MNHEY and SMNVEV (reference sequence). The CDR3 covers 15 residues. V lost 9 bases to trimming and J lost 5 bases; unmatched junction nucleotides: 11. CDR3 in amino acids: CASTYQGAHTGELFF. The DNA read from the CDR3 is TGTGCCAGTACCTATCAGGGGGCACATACCGGGGAG.

On this clone itself: The DNA ends 3 residues before the CDR3 does, and the rest of the CDR3 is filled in from the germline J gene. The V call is TRBV18, the J call TRBJ2-3, with TRBD2 matching 9 bases. Losses at the gene ends were 6 bases for V and 5 bases for J; bases not matched to a gene: 12. Germline V gene lookup returns CDR1 KGHSH and CDR2 LQKENI. The CDR3 loop spans 16 amino acids. Incomplete CDR3 DNA: TGTGCCAGCTCCGTTTCCCTAGCGGGAATGCGAGATACG. Translated: CASSVSLAGMRDT. The whole CDR3 is CASSVSLAGMRDTQYF.

This clone was found many times. The CDR3 extends 3 residues past the end of the read, so its final part is completed from the germline J gene. The chain carries TRBV6-1 and TRBJ1-2; a possible D gene is TRBD1 (6 bases). Germline V gives CDR1 MNHNS, CDR2 SASEGT. The length of the CDR3 is 15 residues. Incomplete CDR3 DNA: TGTGCCAGCAGTGAAGTTGGGGTGACAGGCGGAGGC. Translating it yields CASSEVGVTGGG. The complete CDR3 protein is CASSEVGVTGGGYTF.

This clone was counted at least ten times. The CDR3 end is not reached by the read, which stops 3 residues before it; the germline J gene fills it in. The chain recombines TRBV7-9 with TRBJ2-7, with D perhaps TRBD1 (5 bases). V was pared by 5 bases and J by 0 bases, with 14 bases between. The CDR3 length is 15 residues. Per the germline V gene, CDR1 is SEHNR and CDR2 is FQNEAQ (reference sequence). The covered CDR3 bases are TGTGCCAGCAGCCCAAGACAGCAGAACTCCTACGAG. It translates to CASSPRQQNSYE. Given in full, the CDR3 is CASSPRQQNSYEQYF.